A single sample is the source of the 6 T cell receptor beta chains below, sequenced in a study of tumor-infiltrating lymphocytes in primary liver carcinoma. cDNA specific to TCR beta was made from 500 ng of total RNA, with a constant-region primer employed for priming. Libraries for TCR beta were built through three nested multiplex PCR rounds, which together made up a slightly modified ARM-PCR procedure. Rounds one and two of PCR, each of 10 cycles, were primed with TRBV1-TRBV30 forward primers and a C-beta reverse primer. One entry per CDR3 protein results from TCRdb running MiXCR on the multiplex PCR reads. The sample has about 330,000 distinct CDR3 sequences, around three fifths seen once; the top ten hold 5% to 6.5%. Germline DNA was also extracted, and blood RNA derived from unsorted whole blood. The material sequenced was peripheral blood. Receptors were obtained from a middle-aged man with primary liver carcinoma and hepatitis B virus infection.

This clonotype was seen a few times. This rearrangement joins TRBV6-1 to TRBJ2-7, with 10 bases fitting TRBD1. The CDR3 is made up of 13 amino acids. Germline V gene sequence: CDR1 MNHNS, CDR2 SASEGT. The trim removed 8 bases at V and 2 bases at J, leaving 3 bases unmatched. As DNA, the CDR3 is TGTGCCAGCCGGGACAGGGGTACCTACGAGCAGTACTTC. Protein sequence: CASRDRGTYEQYF.

With respect to this clonotype: At one end, the junction sequence differs from germline, possibly due to a read error. The CDR3 loop reads CVSSSRGQSRGPDTQYF. In DNA form, the CDR3 reads TGTGTCAGCAGTTCCCGCGGGCAGTCGAGGGGCCCAGATACGCAGTATTTT. The chain employs TRBV6-5 and TRBJ2-3; D could derive from TRBD1 or TRBD2 (5 bases each). The CDR3 sequence is 17 residues long. The germline V gene has CDR1 MNHEY and CDR2 SVGAGI.

V usage is TRBV5-5 and J usage is TRBJ1-3; no definite D call. Germline values: CDR1 SGHKS, CDR2 YYEKEE (reference sequence). The CDR3 is made up of 12 amino acids. This CDR3 is CVGRIIGNTIYF. The CDR3 DNA is TGTGTCGGCCGCATTATTGGGAACACCATATATTTT.

J is TRBJ2-2 and V is TRBV11-2; D gene ambiguous. Germline V gives CDR1 SGHAT, CDR2 FQNNGV. This CDR3 has 15 residues. The V end was cut by 9 bases, the J end by 2 bases, with 16 bases between. The CDR3 DNA is TGTGCCAGAAGCCCGCTGGGTGAAAACACCGGGGAGCTGTTTTTT. The encoded protein is CARSPLGENTGELFF.

Regarding this clonotype: The CDR3 carries no conserved terminal phenylalanine or tryptophan, so it likely arises from a read error. Because the CDR3's place on the DNA is in doubt, the DNA is left out and the CDR3 is given as listed by TCRdb. The rearrangement links TRBV11-2 to TRBJ2-1. The germline CDR1 and CDR2 sequences are SGHAT and FQNNGV. The CDR3 region is 13 residues in length, termini included. CDR3 loop: CASTLAGDNELFS.

As for this clonotype: A read error may produce the germline difference seen at one junction end. The rearrangement joins TRBV29-1 to TRBJ2-3, with no clear D. This CDR3 contains 15 residues. Germline V lookup: CDR1 SQVTM, CDR2 ANQGSEA. CDR3 sequence (DNA): TGCAGCGTTGAAAAATGGGCTACGATCCAGGATATGCAGTATTTT. Amino acid sequence: CSVEKWATIQDMQYF.